Here is one T cell receptor beta chain with its context. Its specificity is not known. The authors used template switching to add a universal primer site and gave cDNA unique molecular identifiers. MiXCR, run by TCRdb on the 5' RACE reads, gives a single entry per CDR3 protein. This sample carries fewer than 250,000 distinct CDR3 sequences, about 7.3% of them seen once, and the ten largest clones take under 4%. These data come from a study of identical twins. Study results and limitations: Its conclusions, products of cross-sectional statistical analysis, did not come from following the same donors. Abundant beta clonotypes from cord blood had fewer insertions, unlike memory repertoires, which showed none. Alpha sequences out of frame and shared by twins had excess low generation probability.

CDR1 and CDR2 (germline): MNHNS, SASEGT. J was trimmed by 6 bases and V by 6 bases; bases with no gene match: 9. The CDR3 extends over 14 amino acids. These records were also assigned to another study, of yellow fever vaccine responses in identical twins.

The sequenced material came from memory (CD45RO+) T cells sorted from blood. The sequence derives from a woman younger than 35 in good health. The chain has TRBV6-1 and TRBJ1-1, with 8 bases matching TRBD1. This CDR3 is CASRKTGESAEAFF. In DNA, the CDR3 is TGTGCCAGCAGAAAGACAGGGGAGTCGGCTGAAGCTTTCTTT.